The 30 T cell receptor beta chains listed next were all sequenced from one sample in a study of blood T cells in healthy people across ages. Next came a second PCR, run for about 7 to 12 cycles, which used a sample-barcoded 5' primer along with a J-beta primer mix. TCRdb independently ran MiXCR on the 5' RACE reads; one entry per CDR3 protein. The repertoire has 1.5 million to 2 million distinct CDR3 sequences, 49% of them found once; the top ten carry over 2%. The material sequenced was blood. Every receptor here comes from a woman between 35 and 50 years old in good health.

This chain uses TRBV28 with TRBJ2-7; 12 bases align to TRBD2. V was pared by 5 bases and J by 4 bases, with 6 bases of the junction left unmatched. The germline V gene has CDR1 MDHEN and CDR2 SYDVKM. CDR3 length equals 15 residues. For the CDR3, the DNA is TGTGCCAGCAGTGCCCCCGGGACTAGCGGGTACGAGCAGTACTTC. Translated: CASSAPGTSGYEQYF.

This clonotype was found a few times. The CDR3: CSVADALRSYGYTF. Here the CDR3 DNA reads TGCAGCGTAGCCGATGCCCTCCGGTCCTATGGCTACACCTTC. V is TRBV29-1 and J is TRBJ1-2; D remains unclear. The CDR3 has 14 amino acids. The V end lost 6 bases, the J end lost 4 bases, and 18 bases lay between the germline ends. Per germline, CDR1 SQVTM and CDR2 ANQGSEA.

The chain employs TRBV6-5 and TRBJ2-7; possible D gene TRBD2, 6 bases. The DNA end is more similar to TRBJ2-5, so the J call may be wrong. The CDR3 contains 14 residues. Germline CDR1 and CDR2: MNHEY and SVGAGI. The CDR3 loop is CASSRGNQGETQYF. The CDR3 DNA follows: TGTGCCAGCAGTCGGGGGAACCAAGGAGAGACCCAGTACTTC.

The chain couples TRBV3-1 to TRBJ2-1; the match to TRBD2 covers 13 bases. J lost 8 bases, V lost 4 bases, and 8 bases had no gene match. Per germline, CDR1 LGHDT and CDR2 YNNKEL (reference sequence). The CDR3 has 16 residues. The CDR3 DNA sequence: TGTGCCAGCAGCCCGTGGACTAGCGGGGGCATTGATGAGCAGTTCTTC. This encodes CASSPWTSGGIDEQFF.

This chain uses TRBV20-1 with TRBJ1-1; D unresolved. Germline loops: CDR1 DFQATT, CDR2 SNEGSKA (reference sequence). The CDR3 length is 13 residues. Deletions cut 5 bases from V and 1 base from J, with 11 bases between. CDR3 in amino acids: CSAPVLWNTEAFF. CDR3 coding DNA: TGCAGTGCTCCGGTTCTGTGGAACACTGAAGCTTTCTTT.

In its sample, this clonotype was seen a few times. The genes are TRBV7-2 and TRBJ2-1; D unresolved. The CDR3 consists of 13 residues. Germline values: CDR1 SGHTA, CDR2 FQGNSA. The ends were cut back, 5 bases at V and 10 bases at J, with 15 bases in the middle. As DNA, the CDR3 is TGTGCCAGCAGCCCACTCTCCGCCGGGGAGCAGTTCTTC. This codes for CASSPLSAGEQFF. The full variable domain, in which reference TRBV7-2 and TRBJ2-1 provide the parts outside the CDR3, is GAGVSQSPSNKVTEKGKDVELRCDPISGHTALYWYRQSLGQGLEFLIYFQGNSAPDKSGLPSDRFSAERTGGSVSTLTIQRTQQEDSAVYLCASSPLSAGEQFFGPGTRLTVL.

The rearrangement joins TRBV7-3 to TRBJ2-1, with 9 bases matching TRBD1. The CDR3 loop spans 15 amino acids. J gave up 9 bases and V 5 bases, and 11 bases lay outside the gene matches. The germline gives CDR1 SGHTA, CDR2 FQGTGA. The CDR3 DNA is TGTGCCAGCAGCCCCCAGGGACAGGGAGGGAGTGAGCAGTTCTTC. Its protein is CASSPQGQGGSEQFF.

The CDR3 sequence: CASSGWTSDQETQYF. CDR3 in DNA: TGTGCCAGCAGTGGTTGGACTAGCGACCAAGAGACCCAGTACTTC. The chain carries TRBV25-1 and TRBJ2-5; TRBD2 matches 9 bases. The V segment lost 4 bases and the J segment 0 bases; nucleotides outside the gene matches: 3. The germline CDR1 and CDR2 sequences are MGHDK and SYGVNS. This CDR3 contains 15 residues.

Only a few counts were recorded for this clonotype. This chain links TRBV10-3 with TRBJ2-3, with TRBD2 identical over 10 bases. Germline lookup yields CDR1 ENHRY and CDR2 SYGVKD. The trim removed 2 bases at V and 0 bases at J, leaving 8 bases unmatched. The CDR3 loop spans 18 amino acids. The CDR3 here is CAISEPYGLAESTDTQYF. CDR3 in DNA: TGTGCCATCAGTGAGCCTTACGGACTAGCGGAGAGCACAGATACGCAGTATTTT.

The rearrangement joins TRBV4-3 to TRBJ2-4; 10 bases are a match to TRBD1. This CDR3 spans 19 amino acids. Germline V gene data show CDR1 as LGHNA and CDR2 as YSLEER. J gave up 1 base and V 0 bases, and 9 bases lay outside the gene matches. CDR3 nucleotides: TGCGCCAGCAGCCAAGAGCTGCATGCGGGACAGGGGGCCAAAAACATTCAGTACTTC. Translation: CASSQELHAGQGAKNIQYF.

The chain links TRBV10-3 to TRBJ2-4; no clear D gene. This CDR3 comprises 15 residues. Germline lookup yields CDR1 ENHRY and CDR2 SYGVKD. V lost 3 bases, J lost 3 bases, and 12 bases lay in between. The CDR3 sequence is CAISDPDQNKNIQYF. The CDR3 DNA sequence: TGTGCCATCAGTGACCCCGACCAGAACAAAAACATTCAGTACTTC.

This clonotype has a handful of counts. The rearrangement uses TRBV6-5 and TRBJ2-1; 8 nucleotides align to TRBD1. V was clipped by 6 bases and J by 6 bases; unmatched bases: 13. The CDR3 runs to 16 residues. Germline values: CDR1 MNHEY, CDR2 SVGAGI. CDR3 residues: CASSSITGTGSNEQFF. DNA for the CDR3: TGTGCCAGCAGCTCCATCACCGGGACAGGCAGCAATGAGCAGTTCTTC.

The rearrangement uses TRBV20-1 and TRBJ1-1; D is ambiguous. The CDR3 consists of 12 residues. The V gene lost 5 bases and the J gene lost 3 bases, with 10 bases spanning the gap. Germline lookup yields CDR1 DFQATT and CDR2 SNEGSKA (reference sequence). CDR3 DNA: TGCAGTGCTCGTCAGGATTACACTGAAGCTTTCTTT. Its protein product is CSARQDYTEAFF.

The V and J genes are TRBV27 and TRBJ2-5; the D is unclear. Germline V lookup: CDR1 MNHEY, CDR2 SMNVEV (reference sequence). V was trimmed by 5 bases and J by 5 bases, leaving 15 bases between them. The CDR3 covers 14 residues. The CDR3 sequence: CASSPTDVGETQYF. CDR3 DNA: TGTGCCAGCAGTCCGACGGACGTGGGGGAGACCCAGTACTTC.

The CDR3 DNA is TGCAGTGCTAGTGAAGCGGGGGAGGCCTACAATGAGCAGTTCTTC. This translates into CSASEAGEAYNEQFF. This chain connects TRBV20-1 to TRBJ2-1; 8 nucleotides line up with TRBD2. The V and J ends lost 3 bases and 2 bases, in that order; junction bases with no gene match: 6. This CDR3 has 15 residues. CDR1 DFQATT and CDR2 SNEGSKA come from the germline V gene (reference sequence).

This clonotype was recorded at least ten times. The V and J genes are TRBV4-1 and TRBJ1-2; TRBD1 is a possible D gene (6 bases). This CDR3 has 12 residues. V was clipped by 4 bases and J by 8 bases, with 11 bases between them. Germline loops: CDR1 MGHRA, CDR2 YSYEKL. The CDR3 DNA reads as TGCGCCAGCAGCCCACAGGGAGACGGCTACACCTTC. Its translation: CASSPQGDGYTF.

The chain is built from TRBV5-1 and TRBJ2-3, with a weak D call TRBD2 (5 bases). Germline lookup yields CDR1 SGHRS and CDR2 YFSETQ. With 0 bases removed from V and 2 bases from J, the gap between germline ends came to 13 bases. The CDR3 is 16 residues long. This CDR3 is CASSLELGLYTDTQYF. In DNA, the CDR3 is TGCGCCAGCAGCTTGGAATTAGGACTGTACACAGATACGCAGTATTTT.

CDR3 in amino acids: CSARDQGVIEAREQFF. The CDR3 nucleotides read TGCAGTGCTAGAGATCAGGGGGTCATTGAGGCTCGGGAGCAGTTCTTC. The chain has TRBV20-1 and TRBJ2-1, with 7 bases that match TRBD1. The germline CDR1 and CDR2 sequences are DFQATT and SNEGSKA (reference sequence). The V gene end was trimmed by 0 bases and the J gene end by 10 bases; junction bases not matched to a gene: 15. This CDR3 is 16 amino acids long.

The V gene is TRBV12-3 or TRBV12-4, the J gene TRBJ1-4, with 7 bases identical to TRBD1. CDR3 length equals 15 residues. The trim removed 5 bases at V and 8 bases at J, leaving 11 bases unmatched. The CDR3 region has the DNA TGTGCCAGCAGTATAAAGGGGGCACTGGGGGAAAAACTGTTTTTT. This encodes CASSIKGALGEKLFF.

This chain connects TRBV28 to TRBJ2-5, with 10 bases fitting TRBD1. The CDR3 is made up of 16 amino acids. Germline loops: CDR1 MDHEN, CDR2 SYDVKM. The J segment lost 5 bases and the V segment lost 2 bases, leaving 8 bases of the junction unmatched. The CDR3 reads CASSLGGQGMTETQYF. CDR3 nucleotides: TGTGCCAGCAGTTTAGGGGGACAGGGGATGACGGAGACCCAGTACTTC. Full variable domain (missing parts from reference TRBV28 and TRBJ2-5): DVKVTQSSRYLVKRTGEKVFLECVQDMDHENMFWYRQDPGLGLRLIYFSYDVKMKEKGDIPEGYSVSREKKERFSLILESASTNQTSMYLCASSLGGQGMTETQYFGPGTRLLVL.

The chain carries TRBV27 and TRBJ1-2, with 10 bases fitting TRBD1. The CDR3 sequence is 13 residues long. With V trimmed by 6 bases and J by 8 bases, 6 bases remained unmatched. The germline gives CDR1 MNHEY, CDR2 SMNVEV (reference sequence). In DNA, the CDR3 is TGTGCCAGCAGGGAGACAGGGGGCAGGGGCTACACCTTC. Protein: CASRETGGRGYTF.

The genes are TRBV7-9 and TRBJ2-1; TRBD1 agrees at 8 bases. Germline V gives CDR1 SEHNR, CDR2 FQNEAQ (reference sequence). The CDR3 covers 16 residues. J lost 5 bases, V lost 4 bases, and 10 bases had no gene match. CDR3 coding DNA: TGTGCCAGCAGCTCGGAACAGGGACAGGAGGACAATGAGCAGTTCTTC. This sequence encodes CASSSEQGQEDNEQFF.

The V gene is TRBV27, the J gene TRBJ2-2, with D perhaps matching TRBD1 (5 bases). CDR3 length equals 16 residues. The V end was cut by 0 bases, the J end by 2 bases, with 10 bases between. Germline CDR1 and CDR2: MNHEY and SMNVEV (reference sequence). CDR3 sequence (DNA): TGTGCCAGCAGTTTATCTGGACAACTTAACACCGGGGAGCTGTTTTTT. This sequence encodes CASSLSGQLNTGELFF.

This clonotype has more than one count but fewer than ten. The V and J genes are TRBV10-2 and TRBJ1-2; 9 bases align to TRBD1. CDR3 length equals 15 residues. Germline V gene lookup returns CDR1 WSHSY and CDR2 SAAADI. V shed 3 bases, J shed 4 bases, and the junction held 6 bases outside the gene matches. The CDR3 sequence is CASSEGTGLRYGYTF. CDR3 DNA sequence: TGCGCCAGCAGTGAAGGGACAGGGTTGCGCTATGGCTACACCTTC.

V and J are TRBV5-5 and TRBJ2-3; D is perhaps TRBD2 (6 bases). Trimming took off 2 bases at V and 1 base at J, with 11 bases between the two ends. The germline gives CDR1 SGHKS, CDR2 YYEKEE (reference sequence). There are 15 residues in the CDR3. CDR3 loop: CASSFWDFGTDTQYF. The CDR3 DNA reads TGTGCCAGCAGCTTTTGGGACTTTGGCACAGATACGCAGTATTTT.

The rearrangement uses TRBV28 and TRBJ2-7; 11 bases line up with TRBD2. V lost 5 bases to trimming and J lost 7 bases; unmatched junction nucleotides: 13. CDR1 and CDR2 from the germline V gene are MDHEN and SYDVKM. The length of the CDR3 is 16 residues. The CDR3 coding sequence is TGTGCCAGCAGTAAGACTAGCGGGGAATCCTACAATGAGCAGTACTTC. Its protein is CASSKTSGESYNEQYF.

V and J are TRBV5-6 and TRBJ2-2; possibly TRBD1 for D (6 bases). The CDR3 has 18 residues. From germline, CDR1 is SGHDT and CDR2 YYEEEE. Trimming removed 4 bases at V and 1 base at J, with 20 bases between. CDR3 sequence (DNA): TGTGCCAGCAGCCGACTCCACAGGGACGACATGAACACCGGGGAGCTGTTTTTT. This codes for CASSRLHRDDMNTGELFF.

This CDR3 reads CATSRDSGGGAETQYF. CDR3 DNA: TGTGCCACCAGCAGAGATTCGGGCGGGGGGGCAGAGACCCAGTACTTC. V usage is TRBV15 and J usage is TRBJ2-5, with 9 bases aligning to TRBD2. Losses at the gene ends were 0 bases for V and 4 bases for J; bases not matched to a gene: 6. The CDR3 is 16 residues long. Germline CDR1 reads LNHNV; CDR2 reads YYDKDF (reference sequence).

V is TRBV12-3 or TRBV12-4 and J is TRBJ2-5, with TRBD1 identical over 9 bases. The CDR3 loop spans 13 amino acids. After removal of 6 bases from V and 9 bases from J, the junction contained 8 bases not matched to a gene. The CDR3 DNA sequence: TGTGCCAGCAGCCTGGGACAGGGAACCCCCCAGTACTTC. Its translation: CASSLGQGTPQYF.

This clonotype was observed at least ten times. This chain connects TRBV7-6 to TRBJ2-1, with D tentatively TRBD2 (7 bases). The germline gives CDR1 SGHVS, CDR2 FNYEAQ. Trimming shortened V by 3 bases and J by 6 bases, and 9 bases separated the two germline ends. CDR3 length equals 13 residues. CDR3 residues: CASSLAGANEQFF. The CDR3 DNA reads TGTGCCAGCAGCTTGGCGGGGGCCAATGAGCAGTTCTTC. Using reference TRBV7-6 and TRBJ2-1 for the parts outside the CDR3, the full variable domain is GAGVSQSPRYKVTKRGQDVALRCDPISGHVSLYWYRQALGQGPEFLTYFNYEAQQDKSGLPNDRFSAERPEGSISTLTIQRTEQRDSAMYRCASSLAGANEQFFGPGTRLTVL.